The rows below give T cell receptor beta chains drawn from one sample of a study of T-cell reconstitution after alpha-beta-depleted transplantation in children. TCRdb processed the PCR reads anew with MiXCR; each CDR3 protein has one entry. This sample has over 400,000 distinct CDR3 sequences, with 43% found just once. This sample comprised PBMCs, obtained before TCRalphabeta/CD19-depleted stem cell transplant. The source of these receptors is a girl between 2 and 10 years old with aplastic anemia, due to receive a stem cell transplant. The CDR3 runs from the conserved cysteine through the conserved F or W. A D gene is named only where the DNA matches it firmly. Clone size appears in some rows only: once, few, many, or a class for an expanded clone.

v_call	clone_size	j_call	d_call	cdr3_aa	cdr3_nt
TRBV15	many	TRBJ2-5	TRBD2	CATSRDWDGEGTQYF	TGTGCCACCAGCAGAGATTGGGACGGGGAGGGGACCCAGTACTTC
TRBV5-1	many	TRBJ1-3	TRBD1	CASSLGTGGIAGNTIYF	TGCGCCAGCAGCTTGGGGACAGGGGGAATTGCTGGAAACACCATATATTTT
TRBV28	few	TRBJ2-1	-	CASSPPKVNEQFF	TGTGCCAGCAGTCCCCCTAAGGTCAATGAGCAGTTCTTC
TRBV5-1	many	TRBJ1-1	-	CASSLGRGFYTEAFF	TGCGCCAGCAGCTTGGGGCGGGGATTCTACACTGAAGCTTTCTTT
TRBV10-3	once	TRBJ1-2	-	CAISVAGRGDYGYTF	TGTGCCATCAGTGTAGCGGGAAGAGGGGACTATGGCTACACCTTC
TRBV7-2	many	TRBJ2-1	TRBD2	CASTASGTTYNEQFF	TGTGCCAGCACCGCTAGCGGGACCACCTACAATGAGCAGTTCTTC
TRBV11-2	few	TRBJ2-2	-	CASSLLDVGNLLTGELFF	TGTGCCAGCAGCTTATTAGATGTCGGGAATCTCCTCACCGGGGAGCTGTTTTTT
TRBV27	few	TRBJ2-1	-	CASSVTGTHSDEQFF	TGTGCCAGCAGTGTTACCGGGACTCACAGCGATGAGCAGTTCTTC
TRBV20-1	-	TRBJ1-4	-	CSARLSNEKLFF	TGCAGTGCTAGGCTCTCTAATGAAAAACTGTTTTTT
TRBV20-1	-	TRBJ2-7	-	CSGTITPFYEQYF	TGCAGTGGGACGATTACCCCTTTCTACGAGCAGTACTTC
TRBV5-5	many	TRBJ1-5	-	CASSWGGGGGQPQHF	TGTGCCAGCAGCTGGGGGGGCGGGGGCGGTCAGCCCCAGCATTTT
TRBV20-1	few	TRBJ2-1	-	CSASPPGPGRCF	TGCAGTGCTAGCCCCCCGGGACCGGGCAGGTGCTTC
TRBV5-1	-	TRBJ2-3	TRBD2	CASSLGLLAGEGDTQYF	TGCGCCAGCAGCTTGGGATTACTAGCGGGAGAAGGGGATACGCAGTATTTT
TRBV9	once	TRBJ2-3	-	CASSVGGGAADTQYF	TGTGCCAGCAGCGTAGGAGGGGGGGCCGCAGATACGCAGTATTTT
TRBV7-2	many	TRBJ2-1	-	CASSLEGRRGGMRQFF	TGTGCCAGCAGCTTAGAGGGCCGGAGAGGGGGGATGAGGCAGTTCTTC
TRBV20-1	few	TRBJ2-7	TRBD2	CSANQGTSGIEQYF	TGCAGTGCTAACCAGGGGACTAGCGGGATAGAGCAGTACTTC
TRBV20-1	-	TRBJ2-7	-	CSASIAGAIFLFFYEQYF	TGCAGTGCTAGTATAGCAGGGGCAATTTTTTTATTTTTCTACGAGCAGTACTTC
TRBV28	once	TRBJ1-1	-	CASTRGDRNTEAFF	TGTGCCAGCACCCGGGGGGATCGGAACACTGAAGCTTTCTTT
TRBV10-3	many	TRBJ1-3	TRBD1	CAISESGQVAGNTIYF	TGTGCCATCAGTGAGTCAGGACAGGTGGCTGGAAACACCATATATTTT
TRBV10-1	many	TRBJ2-6	-	CASSESSGPGANVLTF	TGCGCCAGCAGTGAGTCCTCGGGCCCTGGGGCCAACGTCCTGACTTTC
TRBV5-5	many	TRBJ1-5	-	CASSLLNGAPQHF	TGTGCCAGCAGCCTCTTAAATGGGGCGCCCCAGCATTTT
TRBV6-1	-	TRBJ1-3	-	CASSEAVARNTIYF	TGTGCCAGCAGTGAAGCAGTGGCGAGAAACACCATATATTTT
TRBV12-3/TRBV12-4	-	TRBJ2-3	TRBD2	CTSSFSLTSGRAKKDTQYF	TGTACCAGCAGTTTCTCACTAACTAGCGGGAGGGCCAAAAAAGATACGCAGTATTTT